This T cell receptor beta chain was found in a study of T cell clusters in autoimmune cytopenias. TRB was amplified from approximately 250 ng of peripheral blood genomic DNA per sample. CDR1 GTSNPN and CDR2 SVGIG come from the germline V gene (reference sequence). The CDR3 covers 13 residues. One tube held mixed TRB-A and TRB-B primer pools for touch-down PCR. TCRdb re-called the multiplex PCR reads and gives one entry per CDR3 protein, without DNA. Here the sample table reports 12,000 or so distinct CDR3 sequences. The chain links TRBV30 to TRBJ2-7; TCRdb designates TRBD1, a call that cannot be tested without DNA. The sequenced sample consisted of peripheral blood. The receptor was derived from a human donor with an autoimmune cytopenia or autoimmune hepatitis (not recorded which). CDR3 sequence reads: CAGALKGYYEQYF.